A single sample is the source of the 9 T cell receptor beta chains below, sequenced in a study of glioma-infiltrating T cells. Amplification of TCR alpha and beta CDR3 regions from RNA used iRepertoire nested multiplex PCR. TCRdb ran MiXCR on the multiplex PCR reads and lists one entry per CDR3 protein. The sample records about 400,000 distinct CDR3 sequences, approximately 42% being singletons. The specimen sequenced was glioma tissue, nonneoplastic brain tissue, or PBMCs (not recorded which). The receptors stem from a human donor with low-grade glioma or glioblastoma, undergoing nonglioma brain surgery, or in good health (not recorded which).

This clonotype occurred a few times. The chain employs TRBV29-1 and TRBJ2-7; 10 nucleotides agree with TRBD1. V was clipped by 5 bases and J by 2 bases; unmatched bases: 12. This CDR3 contains 16 residues. The germline V gene has CDR1 SQVTM and CDR2 ANQGSEA. The CDR3 DNA is TGCAGCGTTACCTCTCGCCGGGACAGGGGCCCCTACGAGCAGTACTTC. Its protein is CSVTSRRDRGPYEQYF.

This clonotype was seen a few times. One end of the junction is discordant with germline, which a read error may explain. This sequence joins TRBV20-1 and TRBJ2-7; TRBD2 agrees at 11 bases. The CDR3 runs to 16 residues. Germline values: CDR1 DFQATT, CDR2 SNEGSKA (reference sequence). The CDR3 spells CSARDPSGGSSYEQYF. CDR3 bases: TGCAGTGCTAGAGATCCTAGCGGGGGGAGCTCCTACGAGCAGTATTTC.

This clonotype has ten or more counts. The rearrangement joins TRBV15 to TRBJ2-3, with D unresolved. In germline, CDR1 is LNHNV, CDR2 YYDKDF (reference sequence). Trimming stripped 4 bases from V and 6 bases from J, with 11 bases between. This CDR3 has 13 amino acids. The CDR3 DNA reads TGTGCCACCAGCATCAGACTCCACGATACGCAGTATTTT. It translates to CATSIRLHDTQYF. Together with reference TRBV15 and TRBJ2-3, the CDR3 gives the full variable domain: DAMVIQNPRYQVTQFGKPVTLSCSQTLNHNVMYWYQQKSSQAPKLLFHYYDKDFNNEADTPDNFQSRRPNTSFCFLDIRSPGLGDTAMYLCATSIRLHDTQYFGPGTRLTVL.

This clonotype was detected ten times or more. The chain carries TRBV6-1 and TRBJ1-4; weak D call: TRBD1 (6 bases). This CDR3 contains 14 residues. Trimming took 5 bases from V and 7 from J, leaving 14 bases between them. From germline, CDR1 is MNHNS and CDR2 SASEGT. The CDR3 nucleotides are TGTGCCAGCAGTCCCCGGGACACCCGTGAAAAACTGTTTTTT. Translated: CASSPRDTREKLFF.

V usage is TRBV28 and J usage is TRBJ1-1, with a possible D match to TRBD1 (5 bases). CDR3 length equals 16 residues. The germline gives CDR1 MDHEN, CDR2 SYDVKM. Deletions cut 4 bases from V and 5 bases from J, with 20 bases between. The CDR3 sequence is CASSYPGLKWQTEAFF. The CDR3 DNA reads TGTGCCAGCAGTTACCCAGGGTTAAAGTGGCAAACTGAAGCTTTCTTT.

Points on this clonotype: With a much larger clone just one base away, this may be a read error. The chain links TRBV6-1 to TRBJ2-7; 8 bases align to TRBD2. Germline V gene lookup returns CDR1 MNHNS and CDR2 SASEGT. V was pared by 7 bases and J by 11 bases, with 10 bases of the junction left unmatched. The CDR3 consists of 12 residues. CDR3 sequence reads: CASTSAGGEKYF. CDR3 bases: TGTGCCAGCACCTCCGCGGGGGGTGAGAAGTACTTC.

This clonotype was recorded at least ten times. This rearrangement joins TRBV27 to TRBJ2-1, with 11 bases matching TRBD2. Trimming at V came to 5 bases and at J to 2 bases, leaving 8 bases not matched to a gene. Germline CDR1 is MNHEY and CDR2 is SMNVEV (reference sequence). This CDR3 region has 17 residues. DNA of the CDR3: TGTGCCAGCAGTCCCCCCGGGACTAGCGGCGCCTACAATGAGCAGTTCTTC. Encoded protein: CASSPPGTSGAYNEQFF.

This clonotype appeared many times. This sequence joins TRBV27 and TRBJ1-5; D remains unclear. The V end was cut by 0 bases, the J end by 0 bases, with 9 bases between. Germline CDR1 reads MNHEY; CDR2 reads SMNVEV (reference sequence). CDR3 length: 16 residues. CDR3 DNA: TGTGCCAGCAGTTTATCCCCGACACGTAGCAATCAGCCCCAGCATTTT. Protein sequence: CASSLSPTRSNQPQHF.

The chain employs TRBV20-1 and TRBJ2-5; TRBD1 agrees at 10 bases. This CDR3 has 13 amino acids. Germline V gene sequence: CDR1 DFQATT, CDR2 SNEGSKA (reference sequence). The ends lost 6 bases at V and 4 bases at J; junction bases unmatched: 5. CDR3 region: CSAPGQGTETQYF. CDR3 coding DNA: TGCAGTGCACCGGGACAGGGGACAGAGACCCAGTACTTC.